This is a list of T cell receptor beta chains from one sample in a study of T cells expressing NK-cell markers. With the 5' RACE reads reprocessed, TCRdb shows one record per CDR3 protein and no DNA. The listing contains about 190,000 distinct CDR3 sequences. Sequencing was performed on blood T cells: a sorted CD56 or NKG2C T cell subset, CD4+ or CD8+ T cells, or bulk PBMC T cells (not recorded which). The source of these receptors is a man aged 18-75 years in good health. The CDR3 runs from the conserved cysteine through the conserved F or W. Some rows have no size entry. The others give once, few or many, or a class for an expanded clone.

TRBV21-1	TRBJ2-3	NA	15	CASTRRQPGSDTQYF
TRBV20-1	TRBJ2-5	NA	15	CSASPWTSGQETQYF
TRBV20-1	TRBJ1-1	NA	15	CSASHKAGWNTEAFF
TRBV7-3	TRBJ2-2	NA	16	CASSLNRVANTGELFF
TRBV7-9	TRBJ2-1	NA	17	CASSSPTDGSSYNEQFF
TRBV2	TRBJ2-7	NA	12	CASNEFLYEQYF
TRBV11-1	TRBJ1-1	NA	15	CASSLGSGSVTEAFF
TRBV4-1	TRBJ2-1	NA	15	CASSLLSGAYNEQFF
TRBV2	TRBJ1-4	NA	16	CASSWGSGKPNEKLFF
TRBV6-2/TRBV6-3	TRBJ2-7	NA	17	CASSYGLAGVTTYEQYF
TRBV4-2	TRBJ1-4	NA	14	CASSRKGTNEKLFF
TRBV5-1	TRBJ2-7	NA	13	CASSVGSGYEQYF
TRBV5-6	TRBJ2-5	medium-sized	15	CASSLGWGGKETQYF
TRBV6-5	TRBJ2-7	NA	13	CASSYDVGYEQYF
TRBV19	TRBJ2-3	NA	15	CASSILGGATDTQYF
TRBV7-2	TRBJ2-7	NA	12	CASRGPTYEQYF
TRBV27	TRBJ1-5	NA	15	CASSLAGDSNQPQHF
TRBV4-2	TRBJ2-4	NA	17	CASSQGLAGGTKNIQYF
TRBV9	TRBJ2-1	NA	15	CASSQGGGGTNEQFF
TRBV3-1	TRBJ2-5	NA	16	CASSLAYRTTQETQYF
TRBV29-1	TRBJ2-1	NA	15	CSVGRGAIIYNEQFF
TRBV2	TRBJ2-3	NA	13	CAGRGGAGDTQYF
TRBV28	TRBJ2-5	NA	14	CASTKPRGAQTQYF
TRBV7-7	TRBJ1-3	NA	14	CASSLTLSGNTIYF